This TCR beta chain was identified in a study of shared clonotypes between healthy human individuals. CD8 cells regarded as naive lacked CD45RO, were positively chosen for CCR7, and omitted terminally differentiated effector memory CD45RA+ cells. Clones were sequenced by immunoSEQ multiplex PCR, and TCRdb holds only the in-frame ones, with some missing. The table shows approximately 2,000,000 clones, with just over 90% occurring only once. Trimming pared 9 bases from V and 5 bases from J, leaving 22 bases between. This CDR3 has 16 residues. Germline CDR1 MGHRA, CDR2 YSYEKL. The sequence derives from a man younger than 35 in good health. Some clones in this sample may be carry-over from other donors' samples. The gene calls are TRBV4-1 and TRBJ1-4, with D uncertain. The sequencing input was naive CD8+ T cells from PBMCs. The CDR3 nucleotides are TGCGCCAGAAGACAAACCCGGAGTTTGGAAAATGAAAAACTGTTTTTT. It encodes CARRQTRSLENEKLFF.